This passage covers 9 T cell receptor beta chains from one sample sequenced in a study of CD8 T cells in Susac syndrome. With random hexamers, roughly 0.45 to 1 ug RNA was reverse transcribed. MiXCR, applied by TCRdb to the immunoSEQ multiplex PCR reads, yields one record per CDR3 protein. Among around 170,000 distinct CDR3 sequences listed, about 96% were seen once. The sequencing sample was made of CD4+ T cells from PBMCs. All receptors derive from a human donor with Susac syndrome.

V usage is TRBV19 and J usage is TRBJ1-1; D ambiguous. CDR3 size: 15 residues. Germline lookup yields CDR1 LNHDA and CDR2 SQIVND (reference sequence). The ends were cut back, 7 bases at V and 5 bases at J, with 20 bases in the middle. The CDR3 DNA is TGTGCCAGTATCCATTTCCCGGAAGCGGGGACTGAAGCTTTCTTT. Residues: CASIHFPEAGTEAFF. The whole variable domain, remainder taken from reference TRBV19 and TRBJ1-1, is DGGITQSPKYLFRKEGQNVTLSCEQNLNHDAMYWYRQDPGQGLRLIYYSQIVNDFQKGDIAEGYSVSREKKESFPLTVTSAQKNPTAFYLCASIHFPEAGTEAFFGQGTRLTVV.

The chain is built from TRBV5-1 and TRBJ2-6; 7 bases match TRBD1. V gave up 3 bases and J gave up 4 bases; unmatched junction bases: 7. Germline V gene sequence: CDR1 SGHRS, CDR2 YFSETQ. The CDR3 extends over 16 amino acids. The CDR3 sequence: CASSSTGWAGANVLTF. The CDR3 nucleotides read TGCGCCAGCAGCTCGACAGGGTGGGCCGGGGCCAACGTCCTGACTTTC.

J is TRBJ2-1 and V is TRBV9, with 9 bases matching TRBD1. Trimming took 4 bases from V and 10 from J; bases not matched to a gene: 9. CDR1 is SGDLS, CDR2 YYNGEE, per germline. The CDR3 consists of 14 residues. As DNA, the CDR3 is TGTGCCAGCAGCACCTGGGACAGGGTGGACGAGCAGTTCTTC. Translated, it gives CASSTWDRVDEQFF.

V gene TRBV20-1 combines with J gene TRBJ1-2; D is undetermined. This CDR3 is 12 amino acids long. Germline assignment: CDR1 DFQATT and CDR2 SNEGSKA (reference sequence). The V gene lost 6 bases and the J gene lost 3 bases, with 11 bases spanning the gap. This CDR3 is CSAVVQDYGYTF. CDR3 sequence (DNA): TGCAGTGCAGTGGTTCAGGACTATGGCTACACCTTC.

The J gene is TRBJ2-7, the V gene TRBV14; no clear D. CDR3 length equals 13 residues. CDR1 and CDR2 (germline): SGHDN, FVKESK. The germline V and J ends were trimmed by 4 bases and 3 bases, with 10 bases remaining between them. CDR3 region: CASSRDLFYEQYF. The CDR3 DNA reads as TGTGCCAGCAGCCGTGATCTGTTCTACGAGCAGTACTTC.

This clonotype was counted once. This chain joins TRBV5-4 and TRBJ2-4; no clear D gene. This CDR3 spans 15 amino acids. Trimming took 3 bases from V and 1 from J, leaving 11 bases between them. The germline CDR1 and CDR2 sequences are SGHNT and YYREEE (reference sequence). The CDR3 nucleotides are TGTGCCAGCAGCTCCCCAGGCGAGGCCAAAAACATTCAGTACTTC. It specifies CASSSPGEAKNIQYF.

The rearrangement uses TRBV27 and TRBJ1-4; the D is unclear. The CDR3 consists of 11 residues. V lost 4 bases to trimming and J lost 10 bases, with 7 bases between them. Germline CDR1 is MNHEY and CDR2 is SMNVEV (reference sequence). CDR3: CASSSRGKLFF. Here the CDR3 DNA reads TGTGCCAGCAGTTCCCGAGGAAAACTGTTTTTT.

The CDR3 DNA reads TGTGCCAGCAGCCAAAGAAAGGACTCGATGAACACCGGGGAGCTGTTTTTT. Protein sequence: CASSQRKDSMNTGELFF. This chain joins TRBV3-1 and TRBJ2-2, with D perhaps TRBD2 (5 bases). This CDR3 has 17 amino acids. Germline V lookup: CDR1 LGHDT, CDR2 YNNKEL (reference sequence). The V gene lost 2 bases and the J gene lost 1 base, with 14 bases spanning the gap. Filled out from reference TRBV3-1 and TRBJ2-2, the complete variable domain reads DTAVSQTPKYLVTQMGNDKSIKCEQNLGHDTMYWYKQDSKKFLKIMFSYNNKELIINETVPNRFSPKSPDKAHLNLHINSLELGDSAVYFCASSQRKDSMNTGELFFGEGSRLTVL.

V is TRBV3-1 and J is TRBJ2-2; D gene unclear. The germline V and J ends were trimmed by 4 bases and 7 bases, with 7 bases remaining between them. The CDR3 extends over 12 amino acids. In germline, CDR1 is LGHDT, CDR2 YNNKEL (reference sequence). The CDR3 DNA sequence: TGTGCCAGCAGCCCTGGTTTCGGGGAGCTGTTTTTT. Encoded protein: CASSPGFGELFF.